The source of this T cell receptor (beta chain) is a study of lymphopenia after photon versus proton radiotherapy. Study observations and caveats: Relative stability marked proton patients; photon patients lost diversity and naive cells.

The data were produced by immunoSEQ multiplex PCR, yet TCRdb's version contains in-frame clones alone and is incomplete. The profile shows tens of thousands of clones, about 86% of them singletons. Notes on this clone: Its antigen is still unknown.

The CDR3 extends over 17 amino acids. V was cut by 4 bases and J by 3 bases, with 19 bases left in between. From germline, CDR1 is SGHVS and CDR2 FQNEAQ. This specimen was peripheral blood, taken from a patient treated with proton-based radiotherapy. V is TRBV7-8 and J is TRBJ1-3; no reliable D call. The receptor comes from a woman aged 70-85 years with pancreatic cancer. Some clones in this sample may be carry-over from other donors' samples. CDR3 loop: CASSSSGPGRLGNTIYF. CDR3 sequence (DNA): TGTGCCAGCAGCTCCAGTGGTCCGGGGAGACTTGGAAACACCATATATTTT.